Shown below are 28 T cell receptor beta chains from a single sample sequenced in a study of blood T cell repertoires in COVID-19. TCRdb's copy holds only in-frame clones and misses some; the assay was immunoSEQ multiplex PCR. The table lists more than 150,000 clones, approximately 88% of them singletons. Sequencing was done on a sample of peripheral blood. These receptors were taken from a man aged 55 to 70 with acute or convalescent COVID-19.

The chain has TRBV18 and TRBJ1-1; TRBD1 matches at 9 bases. Germline trimming cut 6 bases from V and 3 bases from J; bases unmatched to any gene: 20. Germline V gene lookup returns CDR1 KGHSH and CDR2 LQKENI. This CDR3 comprises 19 residues. CDR3 amino acids: CASSFSLKTGGEGDTEAFF. The CDR3 nucleotides read TGTGCCAGCTCTTTCAGTCTAAAAACAGGGGGCGAAGGTGACACTGAAGCTTTCTTT.

This chain joins TRBV6-1 and TRBJ1-3; no firm D call. CDR3 length: 17 residues. In germline, CDR1 is MNHNS, CDR2 SASEGT. The V gene lost 2 bases and the J gene lost 0 bases, with 14 bases spanning the gap. The CDR3 nucleotides read TGTGCCAGCAGTGAAATGGGCCGGCCGAGCTCTGGAAACACCATATATTTT. Translation: CASSEMGRPSSGNTIYF.

This chain uses TRBV4-3 with TRBJ2-1; 7 positions agree with TRBD1. J gave up 1 base and V 4 bases, and 4 bases lay outside the gene matches. Germline lookup yields CDR1 LGHNA and CDR2 YSLEER. The CDR3 has 15 amino acids. The CDR3 DNA follows: TGCGCCAGCAGCCGCCAGACAGGGTCCTACAATGAGCAGTTCTTC. As protein: CASSRQTGSYNEQFF.

The V gene is TRBV5-1, the J gene TRBJ2-3, with D perhaps matching TRBD2 (7 bases). This CDR3 has 15 amino acids. The V and J ends lost 0 bases and 4 bases respectively, with 12 bases between them. The germline V gene has CDR1 SGHRS and CDR2 YFSETQ. This chain's CDR3 is CASSLEGGVADTQYF. CDR3 DNA: TGCGCCAGCAGCTTGGAGGGGGGGGTGGCAGATACGCAGTATTTT.

This clone was recorded once. This sequence joins TRBV6-5 and TRBJ1-5; 8 nucleotides agree with TRBD1. The CDR3 sequence is 13 residues long. Looked up from germline, CDR1 is MNHEY and CDR2 is SVGAGI. V lost 6 bases to trimming and J lost 5 bases; unmatched junction nucleotides: 3. The CDR3 sequence is CASRLQGDQPQHF. The CDR3 DNA reads TGTGCCAGCAGACTACAGGGGGATCAGCCCCAGCATTTT.

As regards this clone: This specimen includes other DNA sequences encoding the same CDR3. The rearrangement links TRBV27 to TRBJ1-1, with D tentatively TRBD1 (6 bases). Germline V gives CDR1 MNHEY, CDR2 SMNVEV (reference sequence). The V end was cut by 2 bases, the J end by 4 bases, with 8 bases between. This CDR3 contains 13 residues. The CDR3 protein is CASSLRGSTEAFF. Written as DNA, the CDR3 is TGTGCCAGCAGTTTAAGGGGGAGCACTGAAGCTTTCTTT.

About this clone: A read error may produce the germline difference seen at one junction end. The chain joins TRBV4-2 to TRBJ2-7; TRBD2 agrees at 10 bases. The CDR3 length is 18 residues. Germline assignment: CDR1 LGHNA and CDR2 YNFKEQ. The CDR3 loop is CASSQDRISGGYSDEQYF. CDR3 nucleotide sequence: TGTGCCAGCAGCCAAGATCGTATTAGCGGGGGGTACTCCGACGAGCAGTACTTC.

The genes are TRBV18 and TRBJ2-1, with 12 positions matching TRBD2. V was pared by 3 bases and J by 4 bases, with 1 base of the junction left unmatched. CDR3 length: 15 amino acids. Germline V CDR1 and CDR2: KGHSH, LQKENI. The CDR3 is CASSPGLAGYNEQFF. The CDR3 nucleotides read TGTGCCAGCTCACCCGGACTAGCGGGGTACAATGAGCAGTTCTTC.

This clone showed up just once. The J gene is TRBJ2-2, the V gene TRBV6-1, with 8 bases matching TRBD1. The CDR3 contains 18 residues. CDR1 and CDR2 from the germline V gene are MNHNS and SASEGT. Unmatched junction bases numbered 12, after V lost 2 bases and J lost 4 bases. CDR3 sequence: CASSETGVGRGRTGELFF. The CDR3 DNA is TGTGCCAGCAGTGAAACGGGTGTGGGCAGGGGGCGCACCGGGGAGCTGTTTTTT.

This chain joins TRBV28 and TRBJ1-1, with D possibly matching TRBD1 (5 bases). In germline, CDR1 is MDHEN, CDR2 SYDVKM. The CDR3 has 18 amino acids. Trimming cost V 1 base and J 4 bases, with 22 bases left between them. The CDR3 here is CASSLLGQGLSKGTEAFF. The CDR3 DNA reads TGTGCCAGCAGTTTATTGGGGCAGGGACTGTCTAAAGGCACTGAAGCTTTCTTT.

The J gene is TRBJ2-1, the V gene TRBV5-1; 7 nucleotides agree with TRBD2. Germline CDR1 reads SGHRS; CDR2 reads YFSETQ. The length of the CDR3 is 15 residues. Trimming cost V 0 bases and J 5 bases; bases outside gene matches: 5. As DNA, the CDR3 is TGCGCCAGCAGCTTGGCAGCGGGGCTCAACAATGAGCAGTTCTTC. Protein: CASSLAAGLNNEQFF.

This chain joins TRBV9 and TRBJ1-6; 11 nucleotides line up with TRBD1. Germline assignment: CDR1 SGDLS and CDR2 YYNGEE. J gave up 2 bases and V 3 bases, and 4 bases lay outside the gene matches. This CDR3 is 17 amino acids long. The CDR3 loop reads CASSDGQGAPYNSPLHF. CDR3 nucleotide sequence: TGTGCCAGCAGCGACGGACAGGGGGCCCCCTATAATTCACCCCTCCACTTT.

The count of this clone is one. This chain uses TRBV5-1 with TRBJ2-2; TRBD2 might be the D (5 bases). CDR1 and CDR2 (germline): SGHRS, YFSETQ. Trimming removed 0 bases at V and 0 bases at J, with 9 bases between. This CDR3 region has 16 residues. The CDR3 is CASSLVEDANTGELFF. CDR3 DNA sequence: TGCGCCAGCAGCTTGGTGGAGGACGCGAACACCGGGGAGCTGTTTTTT.

The chain joins TRBV20-1 to TRBJ2-5, with 8 positions matching TRBD2. The J segment lost 0 bases and the V segment lost 3 bases, leaving 6 bases of the junction unmatched. The CDR3 contains 15 residues. The germline gives CDR1 DFQATT, CDR2 SNEGSKA (reference sequence). Here the CDR3 DNA reads TGCAGTGCTAGTGTAATTAGCGGGAACCAAGAGACCCAGTACTTC. Encoded protein: CSASVISGNQETQYF.

The gene calls are TRBV6-1 and TRBJ2-5; TRBD2 matches at 7 bases. Germline CDR1 and CDR2: MNHNS and SASEGT. CDR3 length: 15 residues. With 3 bases clipped from V and 5 bases from J, the junction kept 9 bases outside the gene matches. The CDR3 DNA sequence: TGTGCCAGCAGTGATGGACTAGTAGGAGGGGAGACCCAGTACTTC. Translated, it gives CASSDGLVGGETQYF.

V is TRBV19 and J is TRBJ1-5; perhaps TRBD1 as D (6 bases). The CDR3 is made up of 15 amino acids. V lost 6 bases and J lost 6, with 18 bases in between. Germline CDR1 reads LNHDA; CDR2 reads SQIVND (reference sequence). The CDR3 region has the DNA TGTGCCAGTAGCTTACAGGGCTCTCGGAGTCAGCCCCAGCATTTT. This encodes CASSLQGSRSQPQHF.

The chain recombines TRBV25-1 with TRBJ1-1, with D unclear. Germline CDR1 is MGHDK and CDR2 is SYGVNS. Trimming took off 5 bases at V and 0 bases at J, with 10 bases between the two ends. The CDR3 is 14 amino acids. The CDR3 bases are TGTGCCAGCAGTTACGGAGGAATGAACACTGAAGCTTTCTTT. Translated, it gives CASSYGGMNTEAFF.

The chain links TRBV19 to TRBJ2-1, with 8 bases fitting TRBD1. Germline V lookup: CDR1 LNHDA, CDR2 SQIVND (reference sequence). After removal of 4 bases from V and 2 bases from J, the junction contained 4 bases not matched to a gene. The CDR3 loop spans 15 amino acids. The CDR3, as DNA: TGTGCCAGTAGTAAAAGACAGGGGACCTACAATGAGCAGTTCTTC. It encodes CASSKRQGTYNEQFF.

As for this clone: The sample holds other DNA sequences that translate to the same CDR3. The chain carries TRBV11-2 and TRBJ2-7; 11 nucleotides align to TRBD1. The trim removed 5 bases at V and 6 bases at J, leaving 3 bases unmatched. CDR3 length: 13 residues. Looked up from germline, CDR1 is SGHAT and CDR2 is FQNNGV. CDR3 bases: TGTGCCAGCAGCCCAGGGACAGGGGGCGAGCAGTACTTC. Protein: CASSPGTGGEQYF.

The chain links TRBV7-9 to TRBJ1-1; the D gene is possibly TRBD1 (5 bases). Germline CDR1 and CDR2: SEHNR and FQNEAQ (reference sequence). V gave up 7 bases and J gave up 0 bases, with 9 bases separating them. The CDR3 runs 13 residues. CDR3 DNA: TGTGCCAGCAACTGGGGCATGAACACTGAAGCTTTCTTT. It yields the protein CASNWGMNTEAFF.

The chain links TRBV5-8 to TRBJ1-6; 9 bases are shared with TRBD1. This CDR3 is built from 14 residues. Germline CDR1 SGHTS, CDR2 YDEGEE. The ends lost 4 bases at V and 7 bases at J; junction bases unmatched: 3. The CDR3 here is CASSPGQGNSPLHF. In nucleotides, the CDR3 is TGTGCCAGCAGCCCCGGACAGGGGAATTCACCCCTCCACTTT. Complete variable domain (other parts from reference TRBV5-8 and TRBJ1-6): EAGVTQSPTHLIKTRGQQATLRCSPISGHTSVYWYQQALGLGLQFLLWYDEGEERNRGNFPPRFSGRQFPNYSSELNVNALELEDSALYLCASSPGQGNSPLHFGNGTRLTVT.

This rearrangement joins TRBV11-2 to TRBJ2-1; D is perhaps TRBD1 (5 bases). V was cut by 6 bases and J by 6 bases, with 21 bases left in between. From germline, CDR1 is SGHAT and CDR2 FQNNGV. The CDR3 sequence is 16 residues long. The CDR3 spells CASSPVGEGWFNEQFF. CDR3 nucleotides: TGTGCCAGCAGTCCCGTAGGGGAAGGGTGGTTCAATGAGCAGTTCTTC.

The CDR3 sequence is CASSQDRWTARNTIYF. CDR3 coding DNA: TGTGCCAGCAGCCAAGATCGTTGGACAGCTCGAAACACCATATATTTT. The rearrangement joins TRBV4-2 to TRBJ1-3, with a tentative D call TRBD1 (6 bases). CDR3 size: 16 residues. Looked up from germline, CDR1 is LGHNA and CDR2 is YNFKEQ. V lost 0 bases, J lost 5 bases, and 14 bases lay in between.

This chain links TRBV10-2 with TRBJ1-5; 10 nucleotides line up with TRBD1. The V segment lost 10 bases and the J segment 1 base; nucleotides outside the gene matches: 4. Germline V lookup: CDR1 WSHSY, CDR2 SAAADI. There are 14 residues in the CDR3. Here the CDR3 DNA reads TGCGCCACCAAGGGACAGGGGAGCAATCAGCCCCAGCATTTT. As protein: CATKGQGSNQPQHF.

The genes are TRBV2 and TRBJ1-2; D remains ambiguous. Germline-derived CDR1 and CDR2 are SNHLY and FYNNEI. V dropped 7 bases and J dropped 0 bases, with 15 bases sitting between them. This CDR3 has 15 residues. The CDR3 spells CASKNPTGANYGYTF. The DNA for the CDR3 is TGTGCCAGCAAGAACCCGACCGGAGCTAACTATGGCTACACCTTC.

The chain is built from TRBV5-4 and TRBJ1-2; D gene ambiguous. The CDR3 covers 15 residues. V shed 1 base and J shed 3 bases, with 13 bases lying between them. Germline loops: CDR1 SGHNT, CDR2 YYREEE (reference sequence). The CDR3 loop reads CASSLNTLPDYGYTF. The DNA of the CDR3 is TGTGCCAGCAGCTTGAATACTCTTCCTGACTATGGCTACACCTTC. Drawing the rest from reference TRBV5-4 and TRBJ1-2, the complete variable domain is ETGVTQSPTHLIKTRGQQVTLRCSSQSGHNTVSWYQQALGQGPQFIFQYYREEENGRGNFPPRFSGLQFPNYSSELNVNALELDDSALYLCASSLNTLPDYGYTFGSGTRLTVV.

This clone has only one observation. The chain uses TRBV2 and TRBJ1-6; 11 bases are shared with TRBD1. Germline V gene data show CDR1 as SNHLY and CDR2 as FYNNEI. V shed 8 bases, J shed 10 bases, and the junction held 10 bases outside the gene matches. This CDR3 region has 15 residues. The CDR3 is CASGGRTGGESPLHF. CDR3 DNA: TGTGCCAGCGGGGGGAGGACAGGGGGCGAGTCACCCCTCCACTTT.

The rearrangement links TRBV19 to TRBJ2-7, with TRBD1 matching 8 bases. Germline V gene data show CDR1 as LNHDA and CDR2 as SQIVND (reference sequence). The CDR3 contains 15 residues. Trimming at V came to 4 bases and at J to 4 bases, leaving 9 bases not matched to a gene. Written as DNA, the CDR3 is TGTGCCAGTAGTACCGGCCGGGACAGGACTTACGAGCAGTACTTC. Protein sequence: CASSTGRDRTYEQYF.